The rows below give T cell receptor beta chains drawn from one sample of a study of blood T cell repertoires in COVID-19. Produced via immunoSEQ multiplex PCR; TCRdb's table is partial and in-frame only. The sample has hundreds of thousands of clones, over 80% seen once. Sequenced material: peripheral blood. The receptors originated from a woman aged 45 to 65 with active or convalescent COVID-19. Each CDR3 is given with its conserved first and last residue. A D gene is named only where the DNA matches it firmly. Size is stated for part of the rows, as once, few or many counts, or as a class when the clone is expanded.

>TRBD2|TRBV2|TRBJ2-1|once
TGTGCCAGCAGTCTAGCGGTCTTTTACAATGAGCAGTTCTTC
CASSLAVFYNEQFF
>.|TRBV5-4|TRBJ2-7|.
TGTGCCAGCAGCTTCTCAACAGCGGCGGGGCAGTACTTC
CASSFSTAAGQYF
>TRBD1|TRBV7-9|TRBJ1-2|.
TGTGCCAGCAGCGGAGACAGGGCGGGGTGGAATGGCTACACCTTC
CASSGDRAGWNGYTF
>.|TRBV11-2|TRBJ1-6|.
TGTGCCAGCAGCTTCGGGGGGAATAATTCACCCCTCCACTTT
CASSFGGNNSPLHF
>.|TRBV30|TRBJ1-1|.
TGTGCCTGGGCCACAGGGTTATACACTGAAGCTTTCTTT
CAWATGLYTEAFF
>TRBD2|TRBV30|TRBJ2-1|.
TGTGCCTGGAGCCAACTAGCGGGATACAATGAGCAGTTCTTC
CAWSQLAGYNEQFF
>TRBD2|TRBV7-8|TRBJ2-7|.
TGTGCCAGCAGCTTAGCTAGCGGGGGACCCTACGAGCAGTACTTC
CASSLASGGPYEQYF
>.|TRBV28|TRBJ1-5|.
TGTGCCAGCAGTTCCTCCTGGGACATTTATAGCAATCAGCCCCAGCATTTT
CASSSSWDIYSNQPQHF
>.|TRBV2|TRBJ1-6|.
TGTGCCAGCGTCAGCAGGTCTTATAGTTCACCCCTCCACTTT
CASVSRSYSSPLHF
>TRBD1|TRBV6-5|TRBJ1-5|.
TGTGCCAGCAGTAATCGACAGGGCCGACAGCCCCAGCATTTT
CASSNRQGRQPQHF
>.|TRBV15|TRBJ2-1|.
TGTGCCACCAGCAGGCGATCTAGCCCTCAGAACGGTGAGCAGTTCTTC
CATSRRSSPQNGEQFF
>TRBD1|TRBV5-1|TRBJ2-5|.
TGCGCCAGCAGCCCCCGGCCGGGACAGGGGGCAACCCAGTACTTC
CASSPRPGQGATQYF
>.|TRBV16|TRBJ2-5|.
TGTGCCAGCAGCCAAGGGAGAGACATACGAGGGGAGACCCAGTACTTC
CASSQGRDIRGETQYF
>TRBD2|TRBV10-2|TRBJ2-3|.
TGCGCCAGCAGTGAGACGGGAGGGCCGCATACGCAGTATTTT
CASSETGGPHTQYF
>.|TRBV28|TRBJ1-3|.
TGTGCCAGCAGTTCTAGCGGGGGCCGGTCTGGAAACACCATATATTTT
CASSSSGGRSGNTIYF
>.|TRBV7-9|TRBJ2-3|.
TGTGCCAGCAGCTTAGCGACGGGAGATACGCAGTATTTT
CASSLATGDTQYF
>TRBD1|TRBV3-1/TRBV3-2|TRBJ1-6|.
TGTGCCACCGGACAGGGAGGAAATAATTCACCCCTCCACTTT
CATGQGGNNSPLHF
>.|TRBV30|TRBJ2-7|once
TGTGCCTGGAGTCAACAGGGCTACGAGCAGTACTTC
CAWSQQGYEQYF
>TRBD2|TRBV4-2|TRBJ2-1|.
TGTGCCAGCAGCCAGGTAGCGGGGGGGGAGTACATAGGTGAGCAGTTCTTC
CASSQVAGGEYIGEQFF
>.|TRBV6-4|TRBJ2-1|.
TGTGCCAGCAGTGACGGTGTCGGTGAGCAGTTCTTC
CASSDGVGEQFF
>.|TRBV4-1|TRBJ2-5|.
TGCGCCAGCAGCCAAGAATCGTCGACAGAGGAGACCCAGTACTTC
CASSQESSTEETQYF
>TRBD1|TRBV11-2|TRBJ1-4|once
TGTGCCAGCAGCTTAGGACGGGACAGGGGAATGAAAAAACTGTTTTTT
CASSLGRDRGMKKLFF
>.|TRBV19|TRBJ2-5|.
TGTGCCAGTAGTATCGGGTACGCGGTAAGGGAGACCCAGTACTTC
CASSIGYAVRETQYF
>.|TRBV6-5|TRBJ1-2|.
TGTGCCAGCAGCGCAGGGAACTATGGCTACACCTTC
CASSAGNYGYTF
>.|TRBV9|TRBJ2-1|.
TGTGCCAGCAGCGCCACAACTAGAAACAATGAGCAGTTCTTC
CASSATTRNNEQFF
>.|TRBV2|TRBJ2-5|.
TGTGCCAGCAGTGGTCAGGCGGGGGAGACCCAGTACTTC
CASSGQAGETQYF
>TRBD2|TRBV5-1|TRBJ2-2|few
TGCGCCAGCAGAAGCGGGACGGGGAGTAGCACCGGGGAGCTGTTTTTT
CASRSGTGSSTGELFF
>.|TRBV6-5|TRBJ1-2|.
TGTGCCAGCAGGACCCCAGGGGTCTATGGCTACACCTTC
CASRTPGVYGYTF
>.|TRBV7-6|TRBJ2-1|.
TGTGCCAGCAGCTCGACACACAAAGCGGGTGCTGGATACAATGAGCAGTTCTTC
CASSSTHKAGAGYNEQFF
>.|TRBV19|TRBJ2-5|.
TGTGCCAGTAGTATGGCGACAGACCTAGAGACCCAGTACTTC
CASSMATDLETQYF
>TRBD1|TRBV4-1|TRBJ1-2|.
TGCGCCAGCAGCCAAGCTCAGGGGGGTGGCTACACCTTC
CASSQAQGGGYTF
>TRBD1|TRBV10-1|TRBJ1-6|.
TGCGCCAGCAGTGAGAGGGGGGGGGACAGGGCGAATAACTCACCCCTCCACTTT
CASSERGGDRANNSPLHF
>TRBD1|TRBV7-2|TRBJ2-5|.
TGTGCCAGCAGCGGGGACAGGGGATTCCAAGAGACCCAGTACTTC
CASSGDRGFQETQYF
>.|TRBV2|TRBJ2-7|.
TGTGCCAGCAGTGAAATGGCTTGGGAGCAGTACTTC
CASSEMAWEQYF
>.|TRBV5-4|TRBJ2-2|.
TGTGCCAGCAGCGTGGGTATGAACACCGGGGAGCTGTTTTTT
CASSVGMNTGELFF
>.|TRBV21-1|TRBJ1-5|.
TGTGCCAGCAGCAAAGGGGGCGGACAGAGGGATCAGCCCCAGCATTTT
CASSKGGGQRDQPQHF
>.|TRBV7-8|TRBJ1-5|.
TGTGCCAGCGAGGAGGGGCGAACTATAGTTCAGCCCCAGCATTTT
CASEEGRTIVQPQHF
>TRBD1|TRBV30|TRBJ1-4|few
TGTGCCTGGAGTGAAGGGGGCGGGTATGAAAAACTGTTTTTT
CAWSEGGGYEKLFF
>.|TRBV4-1|TRBJ2-1|.
TGCGCCAGCAGCCAACAGGGATTGGCCTACAATGAGCAGTTCTTC
CASSQQGLAYNEQFF
>TRBD1|TRBV7-9|TRBJ2-1|.
TGTGCCAGCAGCTTAACGGGACAGGGTGCCTACAATGAGCAGTTCTTC
CASSLTGQGAYNEQFF
>TRBD2|TRBV5-1|TRBJ2-1|.
TGCGCCAGCAGCTTGGGACTAGCGGGAGGGACCTACAATGAGCAGTTCTTC
CASSLGLAGGTYNEQFF
>.|TRBV10-3|TRBJ1-5|.
TGTGCCATCAGTGTCTCGGGGGATCAGCCCCAGCATTTT
CAISVSGDQPQHF
>TRBD1|TRBV28|TRBJ2-7|.
TGTGCCAGCAGTCCAACACCGGGGACAGGGGGGTTTGATCTCTACGAGCAGTACTTC
CASSPTPGTGGFDLYEQYF
>.|TRBV3-1/TRBV3-2|TRBJ2-4|.
TGTGCCAGCAGCCAGCAACAGGGTACCAAAAACATTCAGTACTTC
CASSQQQGTKNIQYF
>.|TRBV6-5|TRBJ1-2|.
TGTGCCAGCACCCAAGGGGGTGGCTACACCTTC
CASTQGGGYTF
>.|TRBV6-5|TRBJ1-3|.
TGTGCCAGCGCGCGGGACTTGAGCTCTGGAAACACCATATATTTT
CASARDLSSGNTIYF
>.|TRBV6-5|TRBJ1-2|.
TGTGCCAGCAGTTACCCCAAGCCCGGCGGTCAGCATGGCTACACCTTC
CASSYPKPGGQHGYTF
>.|TRBV18|TRBJ1-1|.
TGTGCCAGCTCACTGAACAGGGATAGGACTGAAGCTTTCTTT
CASSLNRDRTEAFF
>TRBD1|TRBV29-1|TRBJ1-3|.
TGCAGCGTCCTCAGGACAGGGAGTGGAAACACCATATATTTT
CSVLRTGSGNTIYF
>.|TRBV24-1|TRBJ2-2|.
TGTGCCACCAGTGATTCCCGGTACCCGACAGACTCGAACACCGGGGAGCTGTTTTTT
CATSDSRYPTDSNTGELFF
>.|TRBV27|TRBJ2-5|.
TGTGCCAGCAGTCCACTGATGATGGGGGCAGGGGTTGAGACCCAGTACTTC
CASSPLMMGAGVETQYF
>.|TRBV3-1/TRBV3-2|TRBJ2-5|.
TGTGCCAGCAGCCAAGTCGCCGGGACCCAGTACTTC
CASSQVAGTQYF
>.|TRBV28|TRBJ2-4|.
TGTGCCAGCAGTTTATTCGTCGGGGGATCAGCCAAAAACATTCAGTACTTC
CASSLFVGGSAKNIQYF
>TRBD2|TRBV3-1/TRBV3-2|TRBJ2-7|.
TGTGCCAGCAGCCAACGGGGGGGTCCAGACTACGAGCAGTACTTC
CASSQRGGPDYEQYF
>TRBD2|TRBV6-5|TRBJ2-1|few
TGTGCCACCCTATCCCAGCGGGATTCTTACAATGAGCAGTTCTTC
CATLSQRDSYNEQFF
>.|TRBV3-1/TRBV3-2|TRBJ2-2|few
TGTGCCAGCAGCCAAGACGTTACCGGGGAGCTGTTTTTT
CASSQDVTGELFF
>TRBD2|TRBV3-1/TRBV3-2|TRBJ2-5|.
TGTGCCAGCAGCCAGGGACTAGCGGGAGAGACCCAGTACTTC
CASSQGLAGETQYF